The subject of this entry is one TCR beta chain. Its target is not known. This sample was taken from a study of cytomegalovirus exposure and HLA in healthy donors. Study as a whole: For the approximately 390 genotyped donors, about 81% fell within the Caucasian-associated ancestry cluster. Overall study results and limits: Earlier findings revealed that most TCR beta V segments proved productive either about 87% or about 30% of the time. Later analysis identified a missense DCLRE1C variant that was linked to TCR beta V- and J-gene trimming. Cytomegalovirus-associated TCR beta chains were listed, numbering around 150.

Germline V gene sequence: CDR1 WSHSY, CDR2 SAAADI. CDR3 length equals 16 residues. Primers included in the PCR were 60 Vbeta and 13 Jbeta primers. The repertoire was sequenced with immunoSEQ multiplex PCR; TCRdb's copy has only in-frame clones and lacks some. The table lists under 150,000 clones, around 78% of them singletons, with less than 3.5% in the top ten. The sample taken for sequencing was PBMCs. The clonotype originates from a male donor in good health and CMV-seronegative. The chain uses TRBV10-2 and TRBJ2-5; TRBD2 aligns across 15 bases. The J call is in doubt because the DNA end fits TRBJ2-7 better. The CDR3 sequence is CASRTSGRAIVYEQYF. The CDR3 bases are TGCGCCAGCCGGACTAGCGGGAGGGCCATAGTCTACGAGCAGTACTTC.